Sequencing of this TCR beta chain was carried out in a study of cytomegalovirus exposure and HLA in healthy donors. General study points: Analysis performed later found roughly 17,000 TCR beta sequences associated with HLA alleles at 0.05 false discovery rate. An analysis was carried out later, and it reportedly showed fewer N-insertions in an Asian-associated ancestry cluster than the approximately 700-donor mean. An apparent linkage of common viral pathogens to several of the most significant clusters emerged in a later analysis.

13 Jbeta primers and 60 Vbeta primers were used for the PCR. Data came from immunoSEQ multiplex PCR; TCRdb stores just in-frame clones and leaves some out. This sample carries approximately 200,000 clones, about 80% of them seen once, and the ten largest clones take 2.1%. Healthy individuals who donated bone marrow served as the donors. To note about this clone: Its antigen is as yet unknown.

Sequenced: PBMCs. This TCR came from a woman aged 18 to 35 in good health and CMV-seropositive.

The DNA of the CDR3 is TGTGCCAGCAGTGCCCAGGGGGCGAGGCAGCCCCAGCATTTT. Protein: CASSAQGARQPQHF. V and J are TRBV2 and TRBJ1-5; 8 bases are a match to TRBD1. CDR3 length: 14 amino acids. CDR1 SNHLY and CDR2 FYNNEI come from the germline V gene. Trimming removed 4 bases from V and 7 bases from J; junction bases left unmatched: 6.